Listed below are T cell receptor beta chains from one sample, sequenced in a study of blood T cell repertoires in COVID-19. This table comes from immunoSEQ multiplex PCR, and its TCRdb copy is limited to in-frame clones, with some not included. The sample records 200,000 to 300,000 clones, around nine tenths being singletons. Input material: PBMCs or T cells enriched from blood (not recorded which). The receptors were gathered from a woman aged 30 to 39 who had recovered from COVID-19. CDR3s include the opening cysteine and the closing phenylalanine or tryptophan.

j_call | cdr3_length | v_call | cdr3_aa
TRBJ1-2 | 15 | TRBV7-9 | CASSYREEGARGYTF
TRBJ2-3 | 15 | TRBV30 | CAWSSIAGITDTQYF
TRBJ2-3 | 15 | TRBV12-5 | CASGSGQGSTDTQYF
TRBJ1-1 | 13 | TRBV28 | CASSLGQARPGFF
TRBJ2-3 | 11 | TRBV24-1 | CATSESDTQYF
TRBJ2-1 | 18 | TRBV4-3 | CASSQDSWSGSPNNEQFF
TRBJ1-1 | 10 | TRBV29-1 | CSAKNTEAFF
TRBJ2-7 | 15 | TRBV28 | CASSFWAFRDYEQYF
TRBJ1-5 | 15 | TRBV24-1 | CATSAGQGNSQPQHF
TRBJ1-6 | 15 | TRBV6-6 | CASSYSRGRDSPLHF
TRBJ2-1 | 17 | TRBV7-8 | CASSLTQGTDPYNEQFF
TRBJ2-7 | 15 | TRBV6-2/TRBV6-3 | CASSNLGHDAYEQYF
TRBJ1-2 | 14 | TRBV4-3 | CASSQDSTGYGYTF
TRBJ1-6 | 18 | TRBV28 | CASREAGAGYGNNSPLHF
TRBJ2-7 | 13 | TRBV7-2 | CASRPDSSYEQYF
TRBJ1-4 | 12 | TRBV9 | CASSGDREKLFF
TRBJ1-5 | 15 | TRBV19 | CASSSTGGRGQPQHF
TRBJ1-2 | 14 | TRBV4-3 | CASSRGVRAGGYTF
TRBJ1-1 | 15 | TRBV4-3 | CASSQDERSNTEAFF
TRBJ1-1 | 15 | TRBV2 | CASSTQGFRSTEAFF
TRBJ1-5 | 16 | TRBV5-8 | CASSYSRGYGNQPQHF
TRBJ1-1 | 15 | TRBV14 | CASSSWRGSDTEAFF
TRBJ2-7 | 16 | TRBV4-1 | CASSQEGQGVFYEQYF
TRBJ1-1 | 16 | TRBV5-1 | CASSARDRTTNTEAFF
TRBJ2-7 | 15 | TRBV18 | CASSPPDRARYEQYF
TRBJ2-2 | 14 | TRBV11-2 | CASSLVRVPGELFF
TRBJ1-2 | 13 | TRBV14 | CASSQAVSYGYTF
TRBJ2-5 | 15 | TRBV15 | CATSRDGGPQETQYF
TRBJ2-7 | 15 | TRBV4-2 | CASSQGQGASYEQYF
TRBJ1-2 | 15 | TRBV7-9 | CASSLDSRQGHGYTF